This T cell receptor (beta chain) was obtained from a study of identical twins (dated by TCRdb to the mid-2010s). Some background on the complete study: TCR alpha and beta repertoires from monozygotic twins, unrelated adults of various ages and cord blood were deep-sequenced to test whether fetal clonotypes persist. To rule out contamination, the twin experiments were replicated at different times with different library preparation protocols.

Every donor in the study was a healthy Caucasian. The twin cohort consisted of three pairs of female monozygotic twins, all aged about 18 to 29 years. CD4+ and CD8+ T cell populations were isolated with positive isolation kits from Invitrogen. Library method: 5' RACE. Reads for this sample came from an Illumina HiSeq 2000. A universal primer binding site was introduced by template switching, and a unique molecular identifier was present in the final cDNA, enabling accurate counting of TCR cDNA molecules. First-strand cDNA for TCR alpha and beta chains was synthesized from specific primers in the conserved constant-segment region. To control for contamination, every cDNA library was double barcoded, receiving both a SMART-Mk sample barcode and Illumina barcodes. TruSeq adapter sequences along with Illumina sample barcodes were introduced in two successive PCR steps. The Illumina HiSeq platform was used with custom primers to sequence TCR alpha and beta cDNA libraries. Per the source publication's procedure: Unique molecular identifiers were extracted from raw reads with MiGEC, and CDR3 positions were determined with MiXCR. Recombination models were inferred per individual with the repgenHMM and IGoR tools using an EM algorithm. Shared clonotypes were analyzed with the tcR package in R, and sharing was normalized by the product of cloneset sizes. To study raw recombination free of thymic and clonal selection effects, out-of-frame nonproductive sequences were analyzed. The public reads were reprocessed in TCRdb via fastp at Q25 and MiXCR, keeping in-frame beta chains. Each CDR3 protein appears once, grouped with its most common genes and DNA. These V and J calls are TCRdb output, not the study's own analysis. For this sample the table gives 400,000 to 550,000 distinct CDR3 sequences, of which approximately 24% were detected only once. 2.9% of the sample belongs to the ten largest clones.

Overall results and qualifications from the work: In beta out-of-frame sequences, excess twin sharing was weaker, because having fewer shared sequences lowered the signal-to-noise ratio. Fewer insertions were carried by abundant cord blood beta clonotypes; a weaker similar trend was observed in young adult naive repertoires, while no such trend was observed in memory repertoires. Because the same donors could not be followed over many years, the conclusions depended on cross-sectional statistical analysis. Out-of-frame TCR alpha sequences shared between twins showed an excess of low generation-probability sequences compared with coincidental sharing between unrelated individuals. In monozygotic twins, recombination models systematically underestimated out-of-frame TCR alpha sharing, but the models matched the sharing seen between unrelated individuals. Zero-insertion analyses could be partly confounded by invariant T cells such as MAIT and iNKT, though diverse VJ usage argued against such confounding for most clonotypes.

Notes on this clonotype: What this receptor recognizes is not known. Base qualities were left out, and no much larger clone turns up one base away.

The sample was also linked to a second study, of T cells expressing NK-cell markers. The other study reports the following: TCR beta-chain repertoires were profiled in sorted CD3+CD56+NKG2C+, CD3+CD56+NKG2C- and CD3+CD56-NKG2C+ T-cell subsets from several donors. Of the eight sequenced donors, seven were found to be HCMV-seropositive and one was found to be HCMV-seronegative. To restrict sorting to alphabetaTCR-expressing T cells, an anti-gammadeltaTCR antibody was added in several experiments. In six donors, the dominant CD3+CD56+NKG2C+ clonotypes ranked among the top 10 CD8+ clonotypes, making up 1.0-7.0% of CD8+ T cells. Those dominant clonotypes were again the most abundant among CD3+CD56-NKG2C+ cells in several donors, at roughly 25-60.1%. It remained unclear whether the expanded NKG2C-expressing T cell clones were specific for HCMV antigens. All eight donors whose samples were sequenced were randomly selected healthy volunteers, three of them men and five women. To determine HCMV serostatus, a commercial ELISA kit was used to detect HCMV-specific IgG in serum. MIGEC handled demultiplexing of the reads and grouping by UMI, while MiTCR was used to assemble and quantify clonotypes. To exclude erroneous sequences, only TCR cDNA sequences supported by at least two reads were retained. The tcR package was used for downstream repertoire analysis, with clonotypes matched between fractions based on CDR3 nucleotide sequence plus V segment. Antigen specificity was annotated against VDJdb with VDJmatch, allowing one amino acid substitution in CDR3.

The sequencing sample was made of CD4+ T cells sorted from blood. The receptor comes from a woman aged 18 to 35 in good health.

The DNA is as follows: TGTGCCAGCAGCCAATCGCGGGGAAGAACTGAAGCTTTCTTT. Translated, it reads CASSQSRGRTEAFF. This chain joins TRBV16 to TRBJ1-1; no D segment can be confidently identified. The CDR3 numbers 14 residues from cysteine through phenylalanine. Of all the DNA, just the CDR3 is kept, 42 bases in frame from base 1. V is clipped by 0 bases and J by 5 bases, and the sequence between their germline boundaries is 10 bases long. CDR1 is given as KGHSY and CDR2 as FQNENV, both from the germline V gene.